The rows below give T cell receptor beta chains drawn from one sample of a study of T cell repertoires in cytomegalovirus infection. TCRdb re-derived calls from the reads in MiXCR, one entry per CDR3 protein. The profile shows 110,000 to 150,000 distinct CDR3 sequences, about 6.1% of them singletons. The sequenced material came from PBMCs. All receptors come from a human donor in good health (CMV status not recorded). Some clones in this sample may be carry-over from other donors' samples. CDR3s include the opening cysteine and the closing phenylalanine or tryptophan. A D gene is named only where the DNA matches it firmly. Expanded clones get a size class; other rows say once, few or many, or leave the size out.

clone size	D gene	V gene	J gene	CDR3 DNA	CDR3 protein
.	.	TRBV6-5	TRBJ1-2	TGTGCCAGCAGTTATTCTAGTCAGGCAGTCTATGGCTACACCTTC	CASSYSSQAVYGYTF
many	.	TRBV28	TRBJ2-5	TGTGCCAGCAGTTTTGGGGGCATCCAAGAGACCCAGTACTTC	CASSFGGIQETQYF
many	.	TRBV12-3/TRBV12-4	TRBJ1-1	TGTGCCAGCAGTTTTAGCCTTAACACTGAAGCTTTCTTT	CASSFSLNTEAFF
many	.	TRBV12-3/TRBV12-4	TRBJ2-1	TGTGCCAGCAGTCCCTCCCATAGCAGCTCCTACAATGAGCAGTTCTTC	CASSPSHSSSYNEQFF
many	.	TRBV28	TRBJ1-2	TGTGCCAGCAGCGCACCTGGACAGCCGTTTAATGGCTACACCTTC	CASSAPGQPFNGYTF
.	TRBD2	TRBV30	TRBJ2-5	TGTGCCTGGAGTGCCGGGACTAGCGGGGTGTACCAAGAGACCCAGTACTTC	CAWSAGTSGVYQETQYF
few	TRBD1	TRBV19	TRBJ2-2	TGTGCCAGTAGTACCGGACAGGACACCGGGGAGCTGTTTTTT	CASSTGQDTGELFF
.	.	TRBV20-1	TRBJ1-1	TGCAGTGCCCCGACTTTGGGAAGCGCTTTCTTT	CSAPTLGSAFF
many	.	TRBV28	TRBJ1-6	TGTGCCAGCAGTTCGGACCGGGAAAACTTTAATTCACCCCTCCACTTT	CASSSDRENFNSPLHF
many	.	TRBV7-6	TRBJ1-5	TGTGCCAGCAGCTTAGGTGGGGCAGGGGCGCAGCCCCAGCATTTT	CASSLGGAGAQPQHF
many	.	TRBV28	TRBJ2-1	TGTGCCAGCAGTTTAGGGGGGGGCCCTTACAATGAGCAGTTCTTC	CASSLGGGPYNEQFF
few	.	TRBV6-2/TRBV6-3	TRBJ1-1	TGTGCCAGCAGCACAGGCGGGAACACTGAAGCTTTCTTT	CASSTGGNTEAFF
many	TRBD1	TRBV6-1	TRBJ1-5	TGTGCCAGCATGCGGACAGGGGGTAGCAATCAGCCCCAGCATTTT	CASMRTGGSNQPQHF
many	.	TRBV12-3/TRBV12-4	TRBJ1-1	TGTGCCAGCAGTCTAACAGGGAGGCACACTGAAGCTTTCTTT	CASSLTGRHTEAFF
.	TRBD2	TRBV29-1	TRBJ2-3	TGCAGCGTTCGGATAGCGGGGGGGCCTGCAGATACGCAGTATTTT	CSVRIAGGPADTQYF
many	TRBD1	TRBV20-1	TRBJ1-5	TGCAGTGCTGGGGGACAGCATAGCAATCAGCCCCAGCATTTT	CSAGGQHSNQPQHF
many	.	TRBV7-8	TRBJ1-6	TGTGCCAGCAGCACCCCGAGGGGCGCGGCTAATTCACCCCTCCACTTT	CASSTPRGAANSPLHF
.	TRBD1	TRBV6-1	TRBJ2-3	TGTGCCAGCAGGAAACAGGGGTCAGATACGCAGTATTTT	CASRKQGSDTQYF
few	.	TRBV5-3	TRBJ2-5	TGTGCCAGCTCGGGGGAGGGGGGCTTCCGTCAAGAGACCCAGTACTTC	CASSGEGGFRQETQYF
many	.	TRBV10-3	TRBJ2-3	TGTGCCATCAGTGAGTTAGGGAGTGATAGCACAGATACGCAGTATTTT	CAISELGSDSTDTQYF
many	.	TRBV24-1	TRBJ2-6	TGTGCCACCAGTGCCCCACTACAATCTGGGGCCAACGTCCTGACTTTC	CATSAPLQSGANVLTF
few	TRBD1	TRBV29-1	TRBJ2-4	TGCAGCGCGACAGGGCTAGACATTCAGTACTTC	CSATGLDIQYF
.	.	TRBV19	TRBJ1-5	TGTGCCAGTAGTATAGGACGATTACCCAATCAGCCCCAGCATTTT	CASSIGRLPNQPQHF
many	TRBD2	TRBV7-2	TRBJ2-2	TGTGCCAGCAGCCCCCCCCCCTTAGGGACTAGCGGGGGGGGTAACGGGGAGCTGTTTTTT	CASSPPPLGTSGGGNGELFF
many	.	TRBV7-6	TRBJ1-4	TGTGCCAGCAGCTTAGCTTGGGGTGAAAAACTGTTTTTT	CASSLAWGEKLFF
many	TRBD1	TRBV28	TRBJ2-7	TGTGCCAGCAGACGCCCAAACACAGGGGCCGGGTACGAGCAGTACTTC	CASRRPNTGAGYEQYF
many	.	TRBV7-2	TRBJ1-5	TGTGCCAGCAGCCGCGGCCCGAATCAGCCCCAGCATTTT	CASSRGPNQPQHF
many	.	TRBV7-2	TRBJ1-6	TGTGCCAGCAGCCGCGTGAACCATTATAATTCACCCCTCCACTTT	CASSRVNHYNSPLHF
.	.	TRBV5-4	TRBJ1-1	TGTGCCAGCAGCCCTACAGTGATGAACACTGAAGCTTTCTTT	CASSPTVMNTEAFF
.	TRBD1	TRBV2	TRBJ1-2	TGTGCCAGCAGGGCCGAGGGGGCGACGGCAATCTATGGCTACACCTTC	CASRAEGATAIYGYTF
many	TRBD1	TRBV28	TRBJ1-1	TGTGCCAGCAATAGACAGGGTCGGGGTACTGAAGCTTTCTTT	CASNRQGRGTEAFF
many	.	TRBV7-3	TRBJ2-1	TGTGCCAGCAGCTTTTCGACAGTAAGTGAGCAGTTCTTC	CASSFSTVSEQFF
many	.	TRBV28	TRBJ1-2	TGTGCCAGCAGCCCAGCAGGGGAGTCTTTGGGGGGCTACACCTTC	CASSPAGESLGGYTF
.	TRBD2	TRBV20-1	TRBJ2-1	TGCAGTGCTAGAGATCTAGCGGGGGCCCTCCCGAGCTCCTACAATGAGCAGTTCTTC	CSARDLAGALPSSYNEQFF
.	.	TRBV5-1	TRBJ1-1	TGCGCCAGCAGCTTGGAACATGGCACTGAAGCTTTCTTT	CASSLEHGTEAFF
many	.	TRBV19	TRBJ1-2	TGTGCCAGTAGTCCTAGCCTGGGGGACTATGGCTACACCTTC	CASSPSLGDYGYTF
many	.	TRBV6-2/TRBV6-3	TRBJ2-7	TGTGCCAGCAAGCCCTACAGGAGCTCCTACGAGCAGTACTTC	CASKPYRSSYEQYF
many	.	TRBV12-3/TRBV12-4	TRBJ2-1	TGTGCCAGCAGTTCCGGACTTATCAAGATGAATGAGCAGTTCTTC	CASSSGLIKMNEQFF
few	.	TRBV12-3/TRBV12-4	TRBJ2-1	TGTGCCAGCAGTTTAGGGGTTTTGGGGGACCCACACAATGAGCAGTTCTTC	CASSLGVLGDPHNEQFF